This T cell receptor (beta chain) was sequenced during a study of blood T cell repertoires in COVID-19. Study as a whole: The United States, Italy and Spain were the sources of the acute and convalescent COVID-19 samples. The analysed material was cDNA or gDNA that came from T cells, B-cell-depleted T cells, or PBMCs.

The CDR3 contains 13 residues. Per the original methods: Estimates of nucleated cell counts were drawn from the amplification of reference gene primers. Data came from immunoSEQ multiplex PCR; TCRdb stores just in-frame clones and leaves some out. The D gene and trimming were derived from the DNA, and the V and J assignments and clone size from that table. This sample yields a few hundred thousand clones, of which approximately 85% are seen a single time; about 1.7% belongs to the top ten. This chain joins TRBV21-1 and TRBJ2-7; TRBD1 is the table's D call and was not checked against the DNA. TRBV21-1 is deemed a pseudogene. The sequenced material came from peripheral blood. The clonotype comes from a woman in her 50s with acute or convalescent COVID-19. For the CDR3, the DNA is TGTGCCAGCCAACTCTACAGGGGGGACGAGCAGTACTTC. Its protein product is CASQLYRGDEQYF.